The T cell receptor (beta chain) under discussion was sequenced for a study of beta chain features in type 1 diabetes. The study, taken as a whole, reports: There was a possibility that cDNA sequencing over-represented cells with high TCR expression.

The isolated RNA, all of it, was reverse transcribed, so expressed TCRB transcripts were what got sequenced. Data came from immunoSEQ multiplex PCR; TCRdb stores just in-frame clones and leaves some out. The sample includes around 300,000 clones, roughly 8% of them seen just once. Points on this clone: The antigen is not known. A clone one base away is much larger, so this may be a read error. The same CDR3 arises from other DNA sequences in this sample as well.

Source material: central memory CD4+ T cells from blood. The receptor was isolated from a woman between 18 and 29 years old in good health.

Here the CDR3 DNA reads TGTGCCAGCAGCTTAGGAACGGAGACCCAGTACTTC. It yields the protein CASSLGTETQYF. The J gene is TRBJ2-5, the V gene TRBV7-6; D remains unclear. The CDR3 totals 12 residues. The germline V gene encodes CDR1 SGHVS and CDR2 FNYEAQ. Trimming removed 1 base at V and 5 bases at J, with 5 bases between.